This T cell receptor (beta chain) originates from a study of T-cell reconstitution after alpha-beta-depleted transplantation in children. Overall study findings and caveats: Expanded graft clones, several hundred of them, were reportedly the source of alpha-beta T cells about two months after transplant.

The CDR3 contains 19 residues. Germline CDR1 SGHAT, CDR2 FQNNGV. The ends lost 4 bases at V and 3 bases at J; junction bases unmatched: 11. Unique molecular identifiers were built into the TCRbeta library. From the PCR reads, TCRdb called clonotypes with MiXCR, one entry per CDR3 protein. The sample consists of approximately 350,000 distinct CDR3 sequences, about a sixth of them appearing once. As for this clonotype: Its antigen remains unidentified.

This sequence was found in a male patient aged 2 to 9 who had a stem cell transplant for acute lymphoblastic leukemia, so the T cells may come from the graft donor. The rearrangement links TRBV11-2 to TRBJ2-2; 13 positions agree with TRBD2. The sequences come from PBMCs, mostly from graft donor cells, collected 360 days after TCRalphabeta/CD19-depleted stem cell transplant. The CDR3 region is CASSSPGLAGYWDTGELFF. The CDR3, as DNA: TGTGCCAGCAGCTCACCGGGACTAGCGGGATATTGGGACACCGGGGAGCTGTTTTTT.